A single sample is the source of the 26 T cell receptor beta chains below, sequenced in a study of blood T cells in healthy people across ages. It was with a sample-barcoded 5' primer and a J-beta primer mix that a second PCR of about 7 to 12 cycles was run. TCRdb independently ran MiXCR on the 5' RACE reads; one entry per CDR3 protein. The table shows 1.5 million to 2 million distinct CDR3 sequences, with roughly two fifths occurring only once. Input material: blood. These receptors originate from a human donor in good health.

This chain connects TRBV9 to TRBJ1-1, with D perhaps TRBD1 (5 bases). Germline V gives CDR1 SGDLS, CDR2 YYNGEE. There are 16 residues in the CDR3. V was trimmed by 0 bases and J by 0 bases, leaving 12 bases between them. CDR3 amino acids: CASSVEGVMMNTEAFF. CDR3 bases: TGTGCCAGCAGCGTAGAAGGGGTCATGATGAACACTGAAGCTTTCTTT.

The chain has TRBV20-1 and TRBJ2-5; 7 bases agree with TRBD1. CDR1 DFQATT and CDR2 SNEGSKA come from the germline V gene (reference sequence). This CDR3 has 16 residues. Trimming removed 2 bases from V and 1 base from J; junction bases left unmatched: 10. This CDR3 is CSARSNRGRFQETQYF. The CDR3 nucleotides are TGCAGTGCTAGAAGCAACAGGGGCCGATTCCAAGAGACCCAGTACTTC.

As for this clonotype: Its ends do not fully match the called genes, so a read error is possible. V gene TRBV25-1 combines with J gene TRBJ1-2; 8 nucleotides align to TRBD1. Germline CDR1 and CDR2: MGHDK and SYGVNS. The CDR3 is made up of 19 amino acids. In DNA form, the CDR3 reads TGTGCCTGCAGTGAATACCCTGGGACAGGCAGATCAAGAAACTATGGCTACACCTTC. Protein sequence: CACSEYPGTGRSRNYGYTF.

This clonotype was recorded a few times. V usage is TRBV7-2 and J usage is TRBJ2-7; 11 bases fit TRBD2. There are 16 residues in the CDR3. CDR1 and CDR2 from the germline V gene are SGHTA and FQGNSA. J lost 4 bases, V lost 5 bases, and 10 bases had no gene match. As DNA, the CDR3 is TGTGCCAGCAGCGTTGATCTAGCGGGGGGTAGATACGAGCAGTACTTC. Protein: CASSVDLAGGRYEQYF.

The chain links TRBV29-1 to TRBJ2-1; D uncertain. The CDR3 consists of 13 residues. In germline, CDR1 is SQVTM, CDR2 ANQGSEA. The V end lost 7 bases, the J end lost 6 bases, and 16 bases lay between the germline ends. This chain's CDR3 is CSAIIPPSNEQFF. The CDR3 nucleotides read TGCAGCGCTATTATCCCACCCAGCAATGAGCAGTTCTTC.

The chain recombines TRBV7-9 with TRBJ1-2; D gene uncertain. Germline V gene data show CDR1 as SEHNR and CDR2 as FQNEAQ (reference sequence). CDR3 size: 13 residues. The V end lost 2 bases, the J end lost 4 bases, and 8 bases lay between the germline ends. CDR3 sequence: CASSLFVVYGYTF. CDR3 bases: TGTGCCAGCAGCTTATTTGTGGTCTATGGCTACACCTTC.

This clonotype has a handful of counts. The J gene is TRBJ2-5, the V gene TRBV7-9; the D is unclear. The germline V and J ends were trimmed by 3 bases and 1 base, with 15 bases remaining between them. The CDR3 contains 16 residues. The germline gives CDR1 SEHNR, CDR2 FQNEAQ (reference sequence). The CDR3 DNA reads as TGTGCCAGCAGCTTTTTTACTGCCGCAGGCCAAGAGACCCAGTACTTC. Its translation: CASSFFTAAGQETQYF.

The rearrangement joins TRBV27 to TRBJ1-5; a weak D match, TRBD1 (6 bases). CDR1 is MNHEY and CDR2 is SMNVEV in the germline V gene (reference sequence). The CDR3 sequence is 17 residues long. The ends were cut back, 2 bases at V and 4 bases at J, with 18 bases in the middle. The CDR3 DNA reads TGTGCCAGCAGTTTAACCGAGCAGGGGCGAATTAATCAGCCCCAGCATTTT. This sequence encodes CASSLTEQGRINQPQHF.

The table lists this clonotype with a count of one. V is TRBV10-3 and J is TRBJ2-3, with a weak D call TRBD1 (6 bases). The V end lost 7 bases, the J end lost 3 bases, and 8 bases lay between the germline ends. This CDR3 region has 12 residues. Per germline, CDR1 ENHRY and CDR2 SYGVKD. This CDR3 reads CAIKGETDTQYF. In DNA, the CDR3 is TGTGCCATCAAGGGGGAAACAGATACGCAGTATTTT.

This rearrangement joins TRBV28 to TRBJ1-2; 7 bases fit TRBD1. CDR3 size: 13 residues. V trimming: 6 bases; J trimming: 8 bases; junction bases outside the gene matches: 9. Germline V gene sequence: CDR1 MDHEN, CDR2 SYDVKM. For the CDR3, the DNA is TGTGCCAGCAGACCAACAGGGGATCGGGGCTACACCTTC. Translating gives CASRPTGDRGYTF.

On this clonotype itself: One end of the junction varies from germline; a read error may be responsible. The V gene is TRBV7-2, the J gene TRBJ1-1; 7 nucleotides align to TRBD1. Germline CDR1 and CDR2: SGHTA and FQGNSA. The CDR3 covers 14 residues. CDR3 nucleotides: TGCGCCAGCAGCCCCCAGGCCCGACAGGGTGAAGCTTTCTTT. Its protein is CASSPQARQGEAFF.

This clonotype has a handful of counts. The chain combines TRBV7-6 with TRBJ1-2; 10 bases align to TRBD1. V lost 2 bases, J lost 6 bases, and 9 bases stayed unmatched. Germline CDR1 SGHVS, CDR2 FNYEAQ. The length of the CDR3 is 16 residues. CDR3 region: CASSLFSPDRGDGYTF. For the CDR3, the DNA is TGTGCCAGCAGCTTATTTTCCCCGGACAGGGGGGATGGCTACACCTTC.

The chain recombines TRBV28 with TRBJ1-6; TRBD1 matches 7 bases. This CDR3 contains 14 residues. Germline V gene sequence: CDR1 MDHEN, CDR2 SYDVKM. Trimming took 5 bases from V and 9 from J; bases not matched to a gene: 7. The CDR3, as DNA: TGTGCCAGCAGTAACAGGGGTGGCGGTTCACCCCTCCACTTT. Translating gives CASSNRGGGSPLHF.

This clonotype was picked up a small number of times. J is TRBJ2-2 and V is TRBV7-8; D remains unclear. The germline gives CDR1 SGHVS, CDR2 FQNEAQ. This CDR3 is built from 14 residues. V lost 1 base and J lost 4, with 7 bases in between. CDR3 in amino acids: CASSLELATGELFF. The CDR3 coding sequence is TGTGCCAGCAGCTTAGAATTAGCCACCGGGGAGCTGTTTTTT.

This chain connects TRBV5-1 to TRBJ2-1; D possibly corresponds to TRBD1 (5 bases). Germline assignment: CDR1 SGHRS and CDR2 YFSETQ. The V end lost 1 base, the J end lost 8 bases, and 22 bases lay between the germline ends. The CDR3 runs to 17 residues. CDR3: CASSLSIPGSPRDEQFF. The CDR3 DNA is TGCGCCAGCAGCTTGTCTATTCCAGGGTCCCCTAGGGATGAGCAGTTCTTC.

The chain has TRBV4-3 and TRBJ1-1; TRBD1 is a possible D gene (5 bases). Germline CDR1 reads LGHNA; CDR2 reads YSLEER. The V end lost 2 bases, the J end lost 4 bases, and 8 bases lay between the germline ends. CDR3 length: 13 residues. CDR3 bases: TGCGCCAGCAGCCAACGACAGCTCACTGAAGCTTTCTTT. Amino acid sequence: CASSQRQLTEAFF.

The V gene is TRBV12-3 or TRBV12-4, the J gene TRBJ2-4; D gene uncertain. The V gene lost 1 base and the J gene lost 9 bases, with 7 bases spanning the gap. The CDR3 is made up of 12 amino acids. CDR3 sequence reads: CASSLGPGIQYF. In DNA form, the CDR3 reads TGTGCCAGCAGTTTAGGTCCGGGCATTCAGTACTTC.

This clonotype turned up a few times. This chain connects TRBV5-1 to TRBJ1-2; no firm D call. Germline lookup yields CDR1 SGHRS and CDR2 YFSETQ. The CDR3 length is 12 residues. The V end was cut by 3 bases, the J end by 5 bases, with 8 bases between. CDR3 coding DNA: TGCGCCAGCAGCTATCATCAATATGGCTACACCTTC. Its protein product is CASSYHQYGYTF. The full variable domain, in which reference TRBV5-1 and TRBJ1-2 provide the parts outside the CDR3, is KAGVTQTPRYLIKTRGQQVTLSCSPISGHRSVSWYQQTPGQGLQFLFEYFSETQRNKGNFPGRFSGRQFSNSRSEMNVSTLELGDSALYLCASSYHQYGYTFGSGTRLTVV.

The J gene is TRBJ2-7, the V gene TRBV24-1, with D perhaps being TRBD1 or TRBD2 (6 bases each). CDR1 and CDR2 (germline): KGHDR, SFDVKD. Trimming took 5 bases from V and 5 from J, leaving 12 bases between them. The CDR3 is made up of 13 amino acids. The CDR3 reads CATSVRGLNEQYF. The CDR3 DNA sequence: TGTGCCACCAGTGTACGGGGGCTGAACGAGCAGTACTTC.

This clonotype was detected only a few times. CDR3 residues: CSASRVYEQYF. DNA of the CDR3: TGCAGTGCTAGTAGGGTCTACGAGCAGTACTTC. This chain links TRBV20-1 with TRBJ2-7; D is ambiguous. V was cut by 3 bases and J by 3 bases, with 6 bases left in between. The CDR3 spans 11 residues. CDR1 DFQATT and CDR2 SNEGSKA come from the germline V gene (reference sequence).

V usage is TRBV10-3 and J usage is TRBJ1-3, with D possibly matching TRBD1 (5 bases). The V end lost 10 bases, the J end lost 2 bases, and 18 bases lay between the germline ends. Germline CDR1 reads ENHRY; CDR2 reads SYGVKD. The CDR3 consists of 15 residues. In DNA, the CDR3 is TGTGCCACCAGAACCGGGACGGCTCCTGGAAACACCATATATTTT. It encodes CATRTGTAPGNTIYF.

The chain uses TRBV9 and TRBJ1-4; D is uncertain. CDR1 SGDLS and CDR2 YYNGEE come from the germline V gene. V gave up 0 bases and J gave up 2 bases, with 8 bases separating them. This CDR3 has 15 residues. CDR3 nucleotide sequence: TGTGCCAGCAGCGTAGTGGGATCCACTAATGAAAAACTGTTTTTT. As protein: CASSVVGSTNEKLFF. The full variable domain, rest sourced from reference TRBV9 and TRBJ1-4, is DSGVTQTPKHLITATGQRVTLRCSPRSGDLSVYWYQQSLDQGLQFLIQYYNGEERAKGNILERFSAQQFPDLHSELNLSSLELGDSALYFCASSVVGSTNEKLFFGSGTQLSVL.

The chain joins TRBV19 to TRBJ2-6, with D possibly TRBD1 on 6 matching bases. The CDR3 is 15 residues long. Trimming shortened V by 6 bases and J by 4 bases, and 13 bases separated the two germline ends. Germline assignment: CDR1 LNHDA and CDR2 SQIVND (reference sequence). The CDR3 DNA sequence: TGTGCCAGTAGAATTCAGGGGCCCGGGGCCAACGTCCTGACTTTC. It is translated as CASRIQGPGANVLTF. The variable domain in full, with the rest retrieved from reference TRBV19 and TRBJ2-6, is DGGITQSPKYLFRKEGQNVTLSCEQNLNHDAMYWYRQDPGQGLRLIYYSQIVNDFQKGDIAEGYSVSREKKESFPLTVTSAQKNPTAFYLCASRIQGPGANVLTFGAGSRLTVL.

This clonotype has more than one count but fewer than ten. The genes are TRBV27 and TRBJ2-6; 11 nucleotides match TRBD1. The CDR3 runs to 18 residues. Germline CDR1 MNHEY, CDR2 SMNVEV (reference sequence). V was clipped by 5 bases and J by 6 bases; unmatched bases: 12. Here the CDR3 reads CASSIMGQGVLAANVLTF. The CDR3, as DNA: TGTGCCAGCAGTATAATGGGACAGGGGGTACTAGCGGCCAACGTCCTGACTTTC.

The chain joins TRBV12-3 or TRBV12-4 to TRBJ2-3, with 10 bases that match TRBD2. Unmatched junction bases numbered 4, after V lost 5 bases and J lost 5 bases. CDR3 size: 14 residues. CDR3 DNA: TGTGCCAGCAGTAAGAGCGGGGGGGAAGATACGCAGTATTTT. Protein product: CASSKSGGEDTQYF.

This chain joins TRBV6-1 and TRBJ1-5; 9 bases agree with TRBD1. V shed 2 bases, J shed 3 bases, and the junction held 17 bases outside the gene matches. This CDR3 is 20 amino acids long. Germline CDR1 reads MNHNS; CDR2 reads SASEGT. CDR3 in DNA: TGTGCCAGCAGTGAAAGGGACTTACAGGGGGCCGTCCATGTCAATCAGCCCCAGCATTTT. Protein: CASSERDLQGAVHVNQPQHF.